These 18 T cell receptor beta chains originate from one sample sequenced in a study of cytomegalovirus exposure and HLA in healthy donors. It was with 60 Vbeta and 13 Jbeta primers that the PCR ran. Profiling relied on immunoSEQ multiplex PCR, and the TCRdb table lists in-frame clones only, not all of them. The sample consists of approximately 160,000 clones, roughly three quarters of them appearing once. The sample comprised PBMCs. These receptors were obtained from a man aged 18-30 years in good health and CMV-seropositive.

V and J are TRBV5-1 and TRBJ1-5; possible D gene TRBD1, 5 bases. CDR1 and CDR2 from the germline V gene are SGHRS and YFSETQ. This CDR3 is 14 amino acids long. Deletions cut 0 bases from V and 6 bases from J, with 10 bases between. The CDR3 nucleotides read TGCGCCAGCAGCTTGGAAAGGGGTGGTCAGCCCCAGCATTTT. Its translation: CASSLERGGQPQHF.

V and J are TRBV2 and TRBJ2-1; 7 bases are a match to TRBD1. In germline, CDR1 is SNHLY, CDR2 FYNNEI. The CDR3 consists of 15 residues. V was pared by 2 bases and J by 1 base, with 2 bases of the junction left unmatched. The CDR3 protein is CASSERGPSYNEQFF. The CDR3 bases are TGTGCCAGCAGTGAAAGGGGGCCTTCCTACAATGAGCAGTTCTTC.

The chain links TRBV30 to TRBJ2-3; 11 positions match TRBD2. V was clipped by 0 bases and J by 6 bases; unmatched bases: 8. The CDR3 spans 16 residues. Germline V gene lookup returns CDR1 GTSNPN and CDR2 SVGIG (reference sequence). The CDR3 loop is CAWSVLAGGTWDTQYF. In DNA, the CDR3 is TGTGCCTGGAGTGTTCTAGCGGGGGGCACCTGGGATACGCAGTATTTT.

This chain links TRBV7-9 with TRBJ2-1, with 8 bases fitting TRBD2. The CDR3 is 15 residues long. V lost 1 base to trimming and J lost 6 bases; unmatched junction nucleotides: 5. Germline loops: CDR1 SEHNR, CDR2 FQNEAQ (reference sequence). The DNA of the CDR3 is TGTGCCAGCAGCTTAGAGCGGGGGTTGGTCAATGAGCAGTTCTTC. It is translated as CASSLERGLVNEQFF.

The table lists this clone with a few counts. The chain combines TRBV7-9 with TRBJ1-1, with 8 bases fitting TRBD1. V shed 3 bases and J 4 bases; nucleotides not matched to a gene: 4. The CDR3 sequence is 14 residues long. The germline CDR1 and CDR2 sequences are SEHNR and FQNEAQ (reference sequence). CDR3 loop: CASSLDRVVTEAFF. The CDR3 bases are TGTGCCAGCAGCTTGGACAGGGTAGTCACTGAAGCTTTCTTT.

The rearrangement joins TRBV7-3 to TRBJ2-3; D remains unclear. The CDR3 spans 12 residues. The germline V and J ends were trimmed by 5 bases and 2 bases, with 5 bases remaining between them. The germline gives CDR1 SGHTA, CDR2 FQGTGA. The CDR3 loop is CASSPDTDTQYF. The CDR3 nucleotides are TGTGCCAGCAGCCCAGACACAGATACGCAGTATTTT. Complete variable domain (other parts from reference TRBV7-3 and TRBJ2-3): GAGVSQTPSNKVTEKGKYVELRCDPISGHTALYWYRQSLGQGPEFLIYFQGTGAADDSGLPNDRFFAVRPEGSVSTLKIQRTERGDSAVYLCASSPDTDTQYFGPGTRLTVL.

The J gene is TRBJ2-7, the V gene TRBV2; D possibly corresponds to TRBD2 (6 bases). Germline-derived CDR1 and CDR2 are SNHLY and FYNNEI. The V end was cut by 4 bases, the J end by 0 bases, with 10 bases between. The CDR3 contains 14 residues. The CDR3 nucleotides are TGTGCCAGCAGTGTTAGCGGTAACTCCTACGAGCAGTACGTC. Encoded protein: CASSVSGNSYEQYV.

This CDR3 is CASGRGKPETQYF. The DNA for the CDR3 is TGTGCCAGCGGGCGGGGGAAGCCAGAGACCCAGTACTTC. The chain employs TRBV2 and TRBJ2-5, with 7 bases fitting TRBD2. Germline loops: CDR1 SNHLY, CDR2 FYNNEI. The CDR3 contains 13 residues. Germline trimming cut 8 bases from V and 4 bases from J; bases unmatched to any gene: 7. The entire variable domain, with the rest obtained from reference TRBV2 and TRBJ2-5, is as follows: EPEVTQTPSHQVTQMGQEVILRCVPISNHLYFYWYRQILGQKVEFLVSFYNNEISEKSEIFDDQFSVERPDGSNFTLKIRSTKLEDSAMYFCASGRGKPETQYFGPGTRLLVL.

Turning to this clone: Other DNA sequences in this specimen translate into the identical CDR3. The V and J genes are TRBV15 and TRBJ2-5, with D unclear. V lost 0 bases to trimming and J lost 5 bases, with 7 bases between them. The CDR3 is made up of 13 amino acids. From germline, CDR1 is LNHNV and CDR2 YYDKDF (reference sequence). This CDR3 reads CATSRDPQETQYF. The CDR3 nucleotides read TGTGCCACCAGCAGAGATCCTCAGGAGACCCAGTACTTC.

This chain uses TRBV6-5 with TRBJ1-5; weak D call: TRBD1 (5 bases). CDR3 length: 15 residues. Trimming removed 0 bases from V and 6 bases from J, with 12 bases in between. CDR1 and CDR2 (germline): MNHEY, SVGAGI. CDR3 DNA: TGTGCCAGCAGTTACTCGGGGCCCCCAGGTCAGCCCCAGCATTTT. Protein product: CASSYSGPPGQPQHF.

This chain uses TRBV30 with TRBJ2-2; perhaps TRBD2 as D (5 bases). The CDR3 is 13 amino acids. Trimming shortened V by 3 bases and J by 8 bases, and 13 bases separated the two germline ends. Per germline, CDR1 GTSNPN and CDR2 SVGIG (reference sequence). The CDR3 is CAWRRAGGGELFF. Here the CDR3 DNA reads TGTGCCTGGAGACGAGCCGGCGGGGGGGAGCTGTTTTTT.

This clone was detected only a few times. The J gene is TRBJ2-5, the V gene TRBV10-3, with a possible D match to TRBD1 (6 bases). Germline CDR1 is ENHRY and CDR2 is SYGVKD. V was shortened by 2 bases and J by 3 bases, with 16 bases between the two germline ends. The CDR3 sequence is 16 residues long. The CDR3, as DNA: TGTGCCATCAGTGAGGGGGGTTGGGACAACGAAGAGACCCAGTACTTC. It encodes CAISEGGWDNEETQYF.

The chain joins TRBV5-4 to TRBJ2-1, with 11 positions matching TRBD1. The CDR3 loop spans 14 amino acids. The trim removed 7 bases at V and 7 bases at J, leaving 7 bases unmatched. Per germline, CDR1 SGHNT and CDR2 YYREEE (reference sequence). The CDR3 is CASRRDRGSNEQFF. CDR3 coding DNA: TGTGCCAGCCGCCGGGACAGGGGGTCGAATGAGCAGTTCTTC. The entire variable domain, with the rest obtained from reference TRBV5-4 and TRBJ2-1, is as follows: ETGVTQSPTHLIKTRGQQVTLRCSSQSGHNTVSWYQQALGQGPQFIFQYYREEENGRGNFPPRFSGLQFPNYSSELNVNALELDDSALYLCASRRDRGSNEQFFGPGTRLTVL.

This sequence joins TRBV19 and TRBJ2-1; D ambiguous. Per the germline V gene, CDR1 is LNHDA and CDR2 is SQIVND (reference sequence). The CDR3 sequence is 15 residues long. V was pared by 5 bases and J by 5 bases, with 16 bases between. The CDR3 DNA is TGTGCCAGTAGTTACCGGGTCTTACCCCACAATGAGCAGTTCTTC. Encoded protein: CASSYRVLPHNEQFF. The variable domain in full, completed from reference TRBV19 and TRBJ2-1, reads DGGITQSPKYLFRKEGQNVTLSCEQNLNHDAMYWYRQDPGQGLRLIYYSQIVNDFQKGDIAEGYSVSREKKESFPLTVTSAQKNPTAFYLCASSYRVLPHNEQFFGPGTRLTVL.

This sequence joins TRBV5-1 and TRBJ2-3, with TRBD1 matching 8 bases. Germline CDR1 SGHRS, CDR2 YFSETQ. V shed 2 bases, J shed 5 bases, and the junction held 10 bases outside the gene matches. The CDR3 runs to 16 residues. Here the CDR3 reads CASSLIGQGEGDTQYF. CDR3 nucleotide sequence: TGCGCCAGCAGCTTAATAGGACAGGGAGAGGGAGATACGCAGTATTTT.

This clone was seen a handful of times. The junction departs from germline at one end; a sequencing error may be responsible. This rearrangement joins TRBV11-3 to TRBJ2-2; D gene ambiguous. The CDR3 is made up of 13 amino acids. Germline CDR1 and CDR2: SGHNT and YENEEA. The DNA of the CDR3 is TGTGCCAGCAGTTTAGGCGTTTCCGGGGAGCTGTTTTTT. Residues: CASSLGVSGELFF. The whole variable domain, filled in from reference TRBV11-3 and TRBJ2-2, reads EAGVVQSPRYKIIEKKQPVAFWCNPISGHNTLYWYLQNLGQGPELLIRYENEEAVDDSQLPKDRFSAERLKGVDSTLKIQPAELGDSAVYLCASSLGVSGELFFGEGSRLTVL.

The chain couples TRBV7-9 to TRBJ2-7; 11 positions agree with TRBD1. The CDR3 covers 16 residues. Looked up from germline, CDR1 is SEHNR and CDR2 is FQNEAQ (reference sequence). Trimming at V came to 1 base and at J to 1 base, leaving 3 bases not matched to a gene. The DNA of the CDR3 is TGTGCCAGCAGCTTAGGGGGACAGGGGGGGTCCTACGAGCAGTACGTC. It encodes CASSLGGQGGSYEQYV.

V gene TRBV29-1 combines with J gene TRBJ1-2; no reliable D call. The CDR3 extends over 12 amino acids. The germline V and J ends were trimmed by 4 bases and 1 base, with 7 bases remaining between them. Per the germline V gene, CDR1 is SQVTM and CDR2 is ANQGSEA. DNA of the CDR3: TGCAGCGTTGGAGACGGTAACTATGGCTACACCTTC. It is translated as CSVGDGNYGYTF.